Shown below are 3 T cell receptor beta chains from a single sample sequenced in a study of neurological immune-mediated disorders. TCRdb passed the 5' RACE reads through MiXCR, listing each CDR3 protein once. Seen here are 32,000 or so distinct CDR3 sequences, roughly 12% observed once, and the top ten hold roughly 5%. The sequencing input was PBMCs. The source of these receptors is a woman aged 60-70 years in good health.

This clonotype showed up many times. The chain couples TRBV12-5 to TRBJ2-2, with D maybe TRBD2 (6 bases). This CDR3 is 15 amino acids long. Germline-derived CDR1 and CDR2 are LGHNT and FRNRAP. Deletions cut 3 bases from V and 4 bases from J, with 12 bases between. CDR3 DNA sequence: TGTGCTAGTGGTTTAGGGGACTTTCCCACCGGGGAGCTGTTTTTT. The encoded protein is CASGLGDFPTGELFF.

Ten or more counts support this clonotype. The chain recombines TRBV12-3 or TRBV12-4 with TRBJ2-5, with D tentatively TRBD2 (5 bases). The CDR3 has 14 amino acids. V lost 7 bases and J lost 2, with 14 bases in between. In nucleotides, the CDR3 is TGTGCCAGCACCCTTTTTGGCGGGCAAGAGACCCAGTACTTC. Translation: CASTLFGGQETQYF.

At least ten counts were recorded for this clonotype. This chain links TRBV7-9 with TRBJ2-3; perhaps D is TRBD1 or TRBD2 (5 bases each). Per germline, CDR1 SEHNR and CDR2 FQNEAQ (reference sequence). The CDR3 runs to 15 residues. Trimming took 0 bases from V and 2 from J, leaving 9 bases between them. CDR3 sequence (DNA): TGTGCCAGCAGCTTAGCGGGGGTCATCACAGATACGCAGTATTTT. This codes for CASSLAGVITDTQYF. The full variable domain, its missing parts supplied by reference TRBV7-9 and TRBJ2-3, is DTGVSQNPRHKITKRGQNVTFRCDPISEHNRLYWYRQTLGQGPEFLTYFQNEAQLEKSRLLSDRFSAERPKGSFSTLEIQRTEQGDSAMYLCASSLAGVITDTQYFGPGTRLTVL.